The clone carrying this T cell receptor beta chain appeared a few times. Its antigen is undetermined. Obtained from alopecia areata patients were lesional scalp punch biopsies along with peripheral blood. The data originate from a study of CD8+ T cells in alopecia areata. Findings of the study overall: The study also sequences resident alphabeta T cells of normal skin in scalp samples.

Following extraction, RNA underwent reverse transcription to cDNA, which served as the sequencing template. Sequenced by immunoSEQ multiplex PCR; TCRdb stores in-frame clones only, minus some. This repertoire shows about 140,000 clones, 40% to 55% found once; its top ten account for about 1%. The receptor comes from a human donor with alopecia areata. This sample comprised CD4+ T cells sorted from blood, obtained at week 0.

CDR3 amino acids: CASSPGQGAKGVSYNEQFF. The DNA for the CDR3 is TGTGCCAGCAGTCCCGGGCAGGGGGCTAAGGGGGTCTCCTACAATGAGCAGTTCTTC. V and J are TRBV7-9 and TRBJ2-1; TRBD1 agrees at 8 bases. Germline CDR1 reads SEHNR; CDR2 reads FQNEAQ (reference sequence). The CDR3 is 19 amino acids. Germline trimming cut 6 bases from V and 0 bases from J; bases unmatched to any gene: 16.